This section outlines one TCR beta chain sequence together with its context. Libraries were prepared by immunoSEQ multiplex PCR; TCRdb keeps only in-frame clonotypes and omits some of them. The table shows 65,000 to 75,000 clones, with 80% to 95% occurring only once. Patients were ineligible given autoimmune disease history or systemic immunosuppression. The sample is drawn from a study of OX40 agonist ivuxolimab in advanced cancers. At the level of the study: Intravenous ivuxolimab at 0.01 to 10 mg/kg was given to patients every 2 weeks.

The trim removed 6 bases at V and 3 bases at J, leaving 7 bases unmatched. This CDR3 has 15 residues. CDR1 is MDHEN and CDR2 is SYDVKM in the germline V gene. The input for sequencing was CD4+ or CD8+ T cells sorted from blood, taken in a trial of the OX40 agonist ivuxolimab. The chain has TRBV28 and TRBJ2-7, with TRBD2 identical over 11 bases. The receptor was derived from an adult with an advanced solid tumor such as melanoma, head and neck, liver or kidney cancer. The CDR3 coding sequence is TGTGCCAGCAGCACCGGGACTAGCGGCATCTACGAGCAGTACTTC. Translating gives CASSTGTSGIYEQYF.